This is a list of T cell receptor beta chains from one sample in a study of blood T cell repertoires in COVID-19. Sequenced by immunoSEQ multiplex PCR; TCRdb stores in-frame clones only, minus some. This table holds over 150,000 clones, around 90% found once. The sample taken for sequencing was peripheral blood. All receptors come from a man aged 18 to 35 with acute or convalescent COVID-19. Each CDR3 is given with its conserved first and last residue. Each record gives: CDR3 DNA, CDR3 protein, V gene, clone size, D gene, J gene. A D gene is named only where the DNA matches it firmly. The size field is filled for only some rows; it gives once, few, many or a size class.

DNA: TGCAGTGCTAGTCCATCAGGGGGGTCCGCCCTCCGCTATGGCTACACCTTC
CDR3: CSASPSGGSALRYGYTF
V: TRBV20-1
size: NA
D: TRBD1
J: TRBJ1-2

DNA: TGTGCCAGCAGCAATCAGGGGGCGGAGGAAGCTTTCTTT
CDR3: CASSNQGAEEAFF
V: TRBV11-3
size: NA
D: TRBD1
J: TRBJ1-1

DNA: TGCAGTGCTAGTCCGACTAGCGGGACTTACAATGAGCAGTTCTTC
CDR3: CSASPTSGTYNEQFF
V: TRBV20-1
size: NA
D: TRBD2
J: TRBJ2-1

DNA: TGTGCCAGCAGTGACCAGGCTGGCGAAAAACTGTTTTTT
CDR3: CASSDQAGEKLFF
V: TRBV6-4
size: NA
D: NA
J: TRBJ1-4

DNA: TGCGCCACCATAAGAGGGCAGACGAACACCGGGGAGCTGTTTTTT
CDR3: CATIRGQTNTGELFF
V: TRBV10-2
size: NA
D: NA
J: TRBJ2-2

DNA: TGTGCCAGTAGTGAACCGGGACAGGGCTTCTATGGCTACACCTTC
CDR3: CASSEPGQGFYGYTF
V: TRBV19
size: NA
D: TRBD1
J: TRBJ1-2

DNA: TGTGCCACCAGTCCTCCTAGCGGATCGAACACCGGGGAGCTGTTTTTT
CDR3: CATSPPSGSNTGELFF
V: TRBV24-1
size: once
D: TRBD2
J: TRBJ2-2

DNA: TGTGCCAGCACCCTACGCGAAGGGGTCACGGCAACTAATGAAAAACTGTTTTTT
CDR3: CASTLREGVTATNEKLFF
V: TRBV7-9
size: NA
D: NA
J: TRBJ1-4

DNA: TGTGCCATCATGTCCGGGACAGGGGGCTATGGCGGGGAGCTGTTTTTT
CDR3: CAIMSGTGGYGGELFF
V: TRBV10-3
size: NA
D: TRBD1
J: TRBJ2-2

DNA: TGCGCCAGCAGCGGGCCAAGTCGGGGGACAGGGACTTTCTTT
CDR3: CASSGPSRGTGTFF
V: TRBV5-1
size: NA
D: TRBD1
J: TRBJ1-1

DNA: TGTGCCAGCAGCCAAGATCTACCGAGCACGCAGTATTTT
CDR3: CASSQDLPSTQYF
V: TRBV14
size: NA
D: NA
J: TRBJ2-3

DNA: TGTGCCAGCAGTCAACAGGGGGACGGAAACACCATATATTTT
CDR3: CASSQQGDGNTIYF
V: TRBV6-4
size: NA
D: TRBD1
J: TRBJ1-3

DNA: TGCGCCAGCAGTGATTCAAGCAATCAGCCCCAGCATTTT
CDR3: CASSDSSNQPQHF
V: TRBV10-2
size: NA
D: NA
J: TRBJ1-5

DNA: TGTGCCTGGACCGAGGGCCAGGGGGCCTACGAGCAGTACTTC
CDR3: CAWTEGQGAYEQYF
V: TRBV30
size: once
D: TRBD1
J: TRBJ2-7

DNA: TGCAGCGTTGACGCCGAGGACAGGGCCGTAAGTGAGCAGTACTTC
CDR3: CSVDAEDRAVSEQYF
V: TRBV29-1
size: NA
D: TRBD1
J: TRBJ2-7

DNA: TGTGCCAGCAGCTCCCTCCTTTCAGGGCGAGGTGGCTACACCTTC
CDR3: CASSSLLSGRGGYTF
V: TRBV27
size: NA
D: NA
J: TRBJ1-2

DNA: TGTGCCAGCAAAAACGTAGGACAGAAAAGTTCCTATGGCTACACCTTC
CDR3: CASKNVGQKSSYGYTF
V: TRBV5-8
size: NA
D: NA
J: TRBJ1-2

DNA: TGTGCCAGCAGCTGGGACAGGGACTCTGGAAACACCATATATTTT
CDR3: CASSWDRDSGNTIYF
V: TRBV6-5
size: NA
D: TRBD1
J: TRBJ1-3

DNA: TGTGCCAGCTTGGCCGGGACAGGGAAGATGGATGGCTACACCTTC
CDR3: CASLAGTGKMDGYTF
V: TRBV9
size: NA
D: TRBD1
J: TRBJ1-2

DNA: TGTGCCAGCAGCGTAGAAGGGGACTCTAGGGTCTACGAGCAGTACTTC
CDR3: CASSVEGDSRVYEQYF
V: TRBV9
size: NA
D: NA
J: TRBJ2-7

DNA: TGTGCCAGCAGCCCCGGATGGCAAGGACAGGATTACGAGCAGTACTTC
CDR3: CASSPGWQGQDYEQYF
V: TRBV4-2
size: NA
D: TRBD1
J: TRBJ2-7

DNA: TGTGCCTGGAACCCGGGACTTCTCAGGAACTATGGCTACACCTTC
CDR3: CAWNPGLLRNYGYTF
V: TRBV30
size: NA
D: NA
J: TRBJ1-2

DNA: TGTGCCATCAGTGAGTCGACGCTACCGCGGCGGGGCACTGAAGCTTTCTTT
CDR3: CAISESTLPRRGTEAFF
V: TRBV10-3
size: NA
D: NA
J: TRBJ1-1

DNA: TGTGCCAGTAGTCCAACCGTCAGGATTGAAGCTTTCTTT
CDR3: CASSPTVRIEAFF
V: TRBV19
size: NA
D: NA
J: TRBJ1-1

DNA: TGTGCCAGCAGTTTTTTGGGCCGCTATGGCTACACCTTC
CDR3: CASSFLGRYGYTF
V: TRBV27
size: NA
D: NA
J: TRBJ1-2

DNA: TGTGCCAGCAGCGCCTATACAGGGTTCGGGGCTGAAGCTTTCTTT
CDR3: CASSAYTGFGAEAFF
V: TRBV9
size: once
D: NA
J: TRBJ1-1

DNA: TGTGCCAGTAGTCCTCCCGGGGTGGGGAACCAGCATTTT
CDR3: CASSPPGVGNQHF
V: TRBV19
size: NA
D: NA
J: TRBJ1-5

DNA: TGTGCCAGCAGCCACAGAGCGGGAGAAGGGAAGGATGAGCAGTTCTTC
CDR3: CASSHRAGEGKDEQFF
V: TRBV3-1/TRBV3-2
size: NA
D: TRBD2
J: TRBJ2-1

DNA: TGTGCCAGCAGTTACTCTACAGGGGGCAACTATGGCTACACCTTC
CDR3: CASSYSTGGNYGYTF
V: TRBV6-6
size: NA
D: TRBD1
J: TRBJ1-2

DNA: TGTGCCAGCAGGCAGTGGGGGGGGGATGAAGCTTTCTTT
CDR3: CASRQWGGDEAFF
V: TRBV3-1/TRBV3-2
size: NA
D: NA
J: TRBJ1-1

DNA: TGTGCCACCAGTGATAGGGGACTACGCTCCTACGAGCAGTACTTC
CDR3: CATSDRGLRSYEQYF
V: TRBV24-1
size: NA
D: TRBD2
J: TRBJ2-7

DNA: TGTGCCATCAGTCGGGACACGATCTCTGGGGCCAACGTCCTGACTTTC
CDR3: CAISRDTISGANVLTF
V: TRBV10-3
size: NA
D: NA
J: TRBJ2-6

DNA: TGTGCCACCAGCAGTTGGGGGGAAACGAACACCGGGGAGCTGTTTTTT
CDR3: CATSSWGETNTGELFF
V: TRBV15
size: once
D: NA
J: TRBJ2-2

DNA: TGTGCCAGCAGCTTAGCCACGGACAGGGGCCCTAGGGATCAGCCCCAGCATTTT
CDR3: CASSLATDRGPRDQPQHF
V: TRBV7-8
size: NA
D: TRBD1
J: TRBJ1-5

DNA: TGTGCCAGCAGCTTAATTCCGGGACAGGGGGTAGACACCATATATTTT
CDR3: CASSLIPGQGVDTIYF
V: TRBV5-4
size: NA
D: TRBD1
J: TRBJ1-3

DNA: TGTGCCAGCAGCCAAGAAGTCGGAGGGGTCCTGACTTTC
CDR3: CASSQEVGGVLTF
V: TRBV14
size: NA
D: NA
J: TRBJ2-6

DNA: TGTGCCAGGGGAGGTTCACCCCTCCACTTT
CDR3: CARGGSPLHF
V: TRBV19
size: NA
D: NA
J: TRBJ1-6

DNA: TGCGCCAGCCCCCGGCCGGGGGAGACCCAGTACTTC
CDR3: CASPRPGETQYF
V: TRBV5-1
size: NA
D: NA
J: TRBJ2-5

DNA: TGCGCCAGCGCCGCAGGGTTCACTAATGAAAAACTGTTTTTT
CDR3: CASAAGFTNEKLFF
V: TRBV5-1
size: NA
D: NA
J: TRBJ1-4

DNA: TGCGCCAGCAGTTTAGCGGGACCCCCCTACGAGCAGTACTTC
CDR3: CASSLAGPPYEQYF
V: TRBV4-1
size: NA
D: TRBD2
J: TRBJ2-7

DNA: TGTGCCATCAATGGGGGCACAGGGGCGAGCTCCTACGAGCAGTACTTC
CDR3: CAINGGTGASSYEQYF
V: TRBV10-3
size: NA
D: TRBD1
J: TRBJ2-7

DNA: TGCGCCAGCAGCTTGTACGGGTCGAATGAAAAACTGTTTTTT
CDR3: CASSLYGSNEKLFF
V: TRBV5-1
size: NA
D: NA
J: TRBJ1-4

DNA: TGTGCAAGTCGCTTGGCGGGGGGACATCCCTACGAGCAGTACTTC
CDR3: CASRLAGGHPYEQYF
V: TRBV12-2
size: NA
D: NA
J: TRBJ2-7

DNA: TGTGCCAGCAGCCCTAGGACAGGGGATGGCTACACCTTC
CDR3: CASSPRTGDGYTF
V: TRBV14
size: NA
D: TRBD1
J: TRBJ1-2

DNA: TGCGCCAGCAGCTTGAGCCCGGGACAGGTTAACTATGGCTACACCTTC
CDR3: CASSLSPGQVNYGYTF
V: TRBV5-1
size: NA
D: TRBD1
J: TRBJ1-2

DNA: TGTGCCAGCAGTGACTCGATTGGCTCTGGGCCCCAGCATTTT
CDR3: CASSDSIGSGPQHF
V: TRBV6-4
size: NA
D: NA
J: TRBJ1-5